This T cell receptor (beta chain) was observed in a study of T-cell reconstitution after alpha-beta-depleted transplantation in children. Unique molecular identifiers were incorporated when the TCRbeta library was constructed. TCRdb used MiXCR to reprocess the PCR reads, holding one entry per CDR3 protein. Here the sample spans about 540,000 distinct CDR3 sequences, 15% to 20% being singletons. CDR3 length equals 15 residues. Between the trimmed V and J ends, which lost 4 bases and 2 bases, there was a span of 15 bases. Germline-derived CDR1 and CDR2 are SGHDT and YYEEEE. Only a few counts were recorded for this clonotype.

The TCR sequence derives from a human donor who donated a stem cell graft to a child with acute lymphoblastic leukemia. The chain carries TRBV5-6 and TRBJ2-5, with D maybe TRBD2 (6 bases). The sequencing here drew on PBMCs from the stem cell graft donor, taken from the stem cell graft. The CDR3 DNA follows: TGTGCCAGCAGCCGCGGGGCCTCAGTGCAAGAGACCCAGTACTTC. Residues: CASSRGASVQETQYF. The variable domain in full, with the rest retrieved from reference TRBV5-6 and TRBJ2-5, is DAGVTQSPTHLIKTRGQQVTLRCSPKSGHDTVSWYQQALGQGPQFIFQYYEEEERQRGNFPDRFSGHQFPNYSSELNVNALLLGDSALYLCASSRGASVQETQYFGPGTRLLVL.